One and the same sample provided the 17 T cell receptor beta chains below, sequenced in a study of human T cells and chemical hapten exposure (dated by TCRdb to about 2021). Explained via the paper, the time point label denotes: patch test 1, 2 weeks after DPC sensitization. Read against the paper, the sample's treatment or condition label means: therapeutic diphenylcyclopropenone sensitization with weekly scalp DPC. The library was made by RACE. These reads were obtained on a NextSeq 500. The raw public reads went through TCRdb reprocessing: fastp at Q25, MiXCR clone calling, in-frame beta chains kept. One record per CDR3 amino acid sequence lists the most common genes and DNA. The sample data list 380,000 or so distinct CDR3 sequences, and about 4.4% of these were observed just once. The ten largest clones capture under 3% of the sample. Specimen: whole blood, collected in connection with sensitization to the hapten diphenylcyclopropenone (DPC). The receptors shown here come from a woman between 45 and 65 years old with alopecia areata. Some clones in this sample may be carry-over from other donors' samples.

This clonotype has at least ten counts. V is TRBV12-5 and J is TRBJ2-6; 10 positions match TRBD2. Germline V gene data show CDR1 as LGHNT and CDR2 as FRNRAP. The CDR3 has 16 amino acids. With V trimmed by 6 bases and J by 3 bases, 5 bases remained unmatched. The DNA of the CDR3 is TGTGCTAGTGGCCCCAGCGGGGGGGTTGGGGCCAACGTCCTGACTTTC. Translation: CASGPSGGVGANVLTF.

This clonotype came up many times. DNA for the CDR3: TGTGCCAGCAGCTTAGCGACGGACTACAATGAGCAGTTCTTC. Its translation: CASSLATDYNEQFF. The chain has TRBV7-8 and TRBJ2-1; D unresolved. This CDR3 has 14 amino acids. Trimming stripped 0 bases from V and 3 bases from J, with 6 bases between. In germline, CDR1 is SGHVS, CDR2 FQNEAQ.

In this sample, this clonotype turned up many times. The rearrangement joins TRBV29-1 to TRBJ1-1, with D tentatively TRBD1 (5 bases). The CDR3 spans 12 residues. The germline V gene encodes CDR1 SQVTM and CDR2 ANQGSEA. Trimming shortened V by 1 base and J by 6 bases, and 9 bases separated the two germline ends. The CDR3 loop reads CSVEVRGSEAFF. The CDR3 DNA reads as TGCAGCGTTGAAGTAAGGGGATCTGAAGCTTTCTTT.

This clonotype showed up many times. This chain connects TRBV18 to TRBJ1-1; TRBD1 aligns across 9 bases. The CDR3 contains 16 residues. V gave up 3 bases and J gave up 0 bases; unmatched junction bases: 5. CDR1 is KGHSH, CDR2 LQKENI, per germline. CDR3 protein: CASSPRDRVMNTEAFF. DNA for the CDR3: TGTGCCAGCTCACCCCGGGACAGGGTTATGAACACTGAAGCTTTCTTT.

This chain uses TRBV27 with TRBJ1-1, with D possibly matching TRBD1 (6 bases). Germline V gene sequence: CDR1 MNHEY, CDR2 SMNVEV (reference sequence). Trimming stripped 2 bases from V and 3 bases from J, with 16 bases between. This CDR3 comprises 16 residues. CDR3 residues: CASSLTRKQGYTEAFF. The CDR3 DNA reads as TGTGCCAGCAGTTTAACCCGTAAACAGGGCTACACTGAAGCTTTCTTT.

This clonotype was detected many times. V gene TRBV20-1 combines with J gene TRBJ1-5; D is unresolved. The CDR3 is 13 residues long. Germline CDR1 is DFQATT and CDR2 is SNEGSKA (reference sequence). With 0 bases removed from V and 5 bases from J, the gap between germline ends came to 8 bases. The CDR3 DNA sequence: TGCAGTGCTAGAGATAACGAATATCAGCCCCAGCATTTT. This sequence encodes CSARDNEYQPQHF.

This clonotype was counted only a few times. V is TRBV5-1 and J is TRBJ2-6; TRBD2 matches 13 bases. Losses at the gene ends were 4 bases for V and 4 bases for J; bases not matched to a gene: 5. The CDR3 is 17 amino acids. Germline V lookup: CDR1 SGHRS, CDR2 YFSETQ. The CDR3 DNA reads TGCGCCAGCAGCGTCACTAGCGGGAGGGACGGGGCCAACGTCCTGACTTTC. It yields the protein CASSVTSGRDGANVLTF.

The V and J genes are TRBV5-1 and TRBJ2-3; 8 nucleotides align to TRBD2. The CDR3 loop spans 16 amino acids. The V gene end was trimmed by 2 bases and the J gene end by 2 bases; junction bases not matched to a gene: 7. CDR1 and CDR2 from the germline V gene are SGHRS and YFSETQ. The CDR3 bases are TGCGCCAGCAGCTTTGGAGCGGGGGCCCTCACAGATACGCAGTATTTT. Its protein product is CASSFGAGALTDTQYF.

In this sample, this clonotype turned up many times. The V and J genes are TRBV3-1 and TRBJ2-5; D may correspond to TRBD1 or TRBD2 (5 bases each). The CDR3 extends over 16 amino acids. Germline assignment: CDR1 LGHDT and CDR2 YNNKEL (reference sequence). V was shortened by 3 bases and J by 3 bases, with 17 bases between the two germline ends. The CDR3 DNA reads as TGTGCCAGCAGCCACCGGGTGGGGCCGCGGGAAGAGACCCAGTACTTC. This sequence encodes CASSHRVGPREETQYF.

This clonotype was counted ten times or more. V gene TRBV6-2 or TRBV6-3 combines with J gene TRBJ1-5, with D possibly being TRBD1 (6 bases). Germline V gives CDR1 MNHEY, CDR2 SVGEGT. V lost 4 bases, J lost 1 base, and 11 bases lay in between. This CDR3 comprises 15 residues. The chain's CDR3 is CASSSYRVSNQPQHF. In nucleotides, the CDR3 is TGTGCCAGCAGTTCGTACAGGGTCAGCAATCAGCCCCAGCATTTT.

This clonotype was counted only a few times. The V call is TRBV20-1, the J call TRBJ1-2; D gene ambiguous. V was trimmed by 4 bases and J by 4 bases, leaving 7 bases between them. The CDR3 contains 11 residues. Germline-derived CDR1 and CDR2 are DFQATT and SNEGSKA (reference sequence). The CDR3 protein is CSAIGPYGYTF. DNA for the CDR3: TGCAGTGCTATCGGACCCTATGGCTACACCTTC.

This clonotype was seen at least ten times. The chain employs TRBV27 and TRBJ2-7; the D is unclear. The CDR3 has 13 residues. Trimming left V 3 bases short and J 4 bases short, with 10 bases between. CDR1 is MNHEY, CDR2 SMNVEV, per germline (reference sequence). The CDR3, as DNA: TGTGCCAGCAGTTTCCAAAAAGATTACGAGCAGTACTTC. Translating it yields CASSFQKDYEQYF.

This clonotype was found many times. This chain links TRBV4-3 with TRBJ2-2, with 16 bases fitting TRBD2. Unmatched junction bases numbered 3, after V lost 4 bases and J lost 4 bases. The CDR3 spans 17 residues. CDR1 and CDR2 from the germline V gene are LGHNA and YSLEER. CDR3 region: CASSPGLAGGFTGELFF. The CDR3 region has the DNA TGCGCCAGCAGCCCGGGACTAGCGGGAGGGTTCACCGGGGAGCTGTTTTTT.

This clonotype was observed at least ten times. The rearrangement joins TRBV29-1 to TRBJ2-7; D unresolved. The CDR3 is 12 residues long. The germline V and J ends were trimmed by 2 bases and 7 bases, with 12 bases remaining between them. Germline V gives CDR1 SQVTM, CDR2 ANQGSEA. In DNA, the CDR3 is TGCAGCGTTGAATTGGGTTTAGATGAGCAGTACTTC. This codes for CSVELGLDEQYF.

V gene TRBV9 combines with J gene TRBJ2-1; 11 bases agree with TRBD2. There are 15 residues in the CDR3. Germline CDR1 reads SGDLS; CDR2 reads YYNGEE. The trim removed 0 bases at V and 6 bases at J, leaving 2 bases unmatched. Here the CDR3 DNA reads TGTGCCAGCAGCGTAGGACTAGCGGGAACCAATGAGCAGTTCTTC. Its protein is CASSVGLAGTNEQFF. Full variable domain (remainder filled in from reference TRBV9 and TRBJ2-1): DSGVTQTPKHLITATGQRVTLRCSPRSGDLSVYWYQQSLDQGLQFLIQYYNGEERAKGNILERFSAQQFPDLHSELNLSSLELGDSALYFCASSVGLAGTNEQFFGPGTRLTVL.

This clonotype was observed many times. The chain uses TRBV12-5 and TRBJ1-1, with 12 nucleotides matching TRBD1. Trimming took 6 bases from V and 7 from J; bases not matched to a gene: 6. This CDR3 region has 14 residues. The V gene's germline CDR1 is LGHNT and CDR2 FRNRAP. The CDR3 DNA reads TGTGCTAGTGGGCCGGGACAGGGGGCTATTGAAGCTTTCTTT. Amino acid sequence: CASGPGQGAIEAFF.

This clonotype occurred many times. V and J are TRBV4-1 and TRBJ2-1; 11 nucleotides align to TRBD1. This CDR3 has 17 amino acids. Germline loops: CDR1 MGHRA, CDR2 YSYEKL. V lost 4 bases, J lost 6 bases, and 11 bases stayed unmatched. The CDR3 DNA sequence: TGCGCCAGCAGCCGGGTAATTTACGGACAGGGGGCCAATGAGCAGTTCTTC. Residues: CASSRVIYGQGANEQFF.